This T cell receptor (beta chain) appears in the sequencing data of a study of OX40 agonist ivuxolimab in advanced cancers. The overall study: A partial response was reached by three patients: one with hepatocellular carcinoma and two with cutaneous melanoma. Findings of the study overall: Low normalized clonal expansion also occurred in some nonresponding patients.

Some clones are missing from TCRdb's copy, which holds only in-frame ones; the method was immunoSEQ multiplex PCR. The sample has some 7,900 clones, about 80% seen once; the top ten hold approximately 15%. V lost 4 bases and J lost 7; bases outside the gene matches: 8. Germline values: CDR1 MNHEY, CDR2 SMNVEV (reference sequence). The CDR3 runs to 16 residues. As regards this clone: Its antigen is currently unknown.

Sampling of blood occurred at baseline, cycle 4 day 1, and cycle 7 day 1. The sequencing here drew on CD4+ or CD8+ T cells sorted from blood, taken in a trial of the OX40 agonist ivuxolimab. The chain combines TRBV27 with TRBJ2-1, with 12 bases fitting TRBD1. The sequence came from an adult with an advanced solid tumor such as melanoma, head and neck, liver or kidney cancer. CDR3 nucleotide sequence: TGTGCCAGCAGTTCTGGGACAGGGGGCTCGAGGAATGAGCAGTTCTTC. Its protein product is CASSSGTGGSRNEQFF.